The 21 T cell receptor beta chains in this list originate from one sample, sequenced in a study of blood T cell repertoires in COVID-19. Measured with immunoSEQ multiplex PCR; TCRdb has only the in-frame clones, and not every one. The sample consists of 170,000 or so clones, over 70% of them appearing once. What was sequenced was peripheral blood. The receptors stem from a woman aged 40 to 50 with COVID-19, enrolled during active disease.

V usage is TRBV14 and J usage is TRBJ1-2; no definite D call. This CDR3 is built from 11 residues. From germline, CDR1 is SGHDN and CDR2 FVKESK. V shed 4 bases and J shed 7 bases, with 7 bases lying between them. Here the CDR3 DNA reads TGTGCCAGCAGCCCTGGTAGTGGCTACACCTTC. As protein: CASSPGSGYTF.

V and J are TRBV12-3 or TRBV12-4 and TRBJ2-7; no clear D gene. The CDR3 is made up of 12 amino acids. V was trimmed by 7 bases and J by 7 bases, leaving 14 bases between them. Here the CDR3 reads CASTFGQLEQYF. The CDR3 region has the DNA TGTGCCAGCACTTTTGGGCAGCTGGAGCAGTACTTC.

This clone was seen only a few times. The rearrangement links TRBV5-1 to TRBJ2-3; D is possibly TRBD1 (5 bases). Germline lookup yields CDR1 SGHRS and CDR2 YFSETQ. The CDR3 runs 14 residues. V gave up 0 bases and J gave up 5 bases, with 10 bases separating them. CDR3 residues: CASSLVSREDTQYF. CDR3 in DNA: TGCGCCAGCAGCTTGGTGTCCAGGGAAGATACGCAGTATTTT.

The V call is TRBV9, the J call TRBJ1-1; TRBD1 matches at 7 bases. V shed 3 bases and J 1 base; nucleotides not matched to a gene: 12. The CDR3 spans 17 residues. In germline, CDR1 is SGDLS, CDR2 YYNGEE. For the CDR3, the DNA is TGTGCCAGCAGCGCAGGGGGTAGGGACGCCCGGAACACTGAAGCTTTCTTT. Its protein product is CASSAGGRDARNTEAFF.

As concerns this clone: This sample also contains other DNA sequences that code for the same CDR3. The chain links TRBV10-1 to TRBJ2-5; a possible D gene is TRBD2 (5 bases). The germline V and J ends were trimmed by 0 bases and 1 base, with 6 bases remaining between them. The CDR3 sequence is 14 residues long. The germline V gene encodes CDR1 WNHNN and CDR2 SYGVQD (reference sequence). The CDR3 here is CASSESAGQETQYF. The CDR3 coding sequence is TGCGCCAGCAGTGAGTCGGCGGGCCAAGAGACCCAGTACTTC.

This chain links TRBV5-1 with TRBJ1-1, with a tentative D call TRBD1 (5 bases). Trimming took 2 bases from V and 0 from J, leaving 11 bases between them. This CDR3 has 15 residues. CDR1 is SGHRS, CDR2 YFSETQ, per germline. CDR3 DNA: TGCGCCAGCAGCTTAGGGGAGGGGATGAACACTGAAGCTTTCTTT. It is translated as CASSLGEGMNTEAFF.

This clone was detected only a few times. J is TRBJ1-5 and V is TRBV19; 9 bases fit TRBD1. The CDR3 totals 14 residues. V shed 11 bases and J 2 bases; nucleotides not matched to a gene: 7. The V gene's germline CDR1 is LNHDA and CDR2 SQIVND (reference sequence). In DNA, the CDR3 is TGTGCCTGCCAACAGGGGGCCGGCAATCAGCCCCAGCATTTT. It yields the protein CACQQGAGNQPQHF.

The chain uses TRBV20-1 and TRBJ2-2; 7 positions agree with TRBD1. The CDR3 covers 14 residues. Unmatched junction bases numbered 6, after V lost 3 bases and J lost 5 bases. Germline V gives CDR1 DFQATT, CDR2 SNEGSKA (reference sequence). CDR3 sequence reads: CSASDRVGTGELFF. The CDR3, as DNA: TGCAGTGCTAGTGACAGGGTCGGGACCGGGGAGCTGTTTTTT.

This clone was observed a single time. The gene calls are TRBV4-1 and TRBJ1-5; D perhaps matches TRBD1 (5 bases). The CDR3 is 18 amino acids. The V gene's germline CDR1 is MGHRA and CDR2 YSYEKL. Trimming shortened V by 2 bases and J by 0 bases, and 17 bases separated the two germline ends. CDR3 coding DNA: TGCGCCAGCAGCCAAAAGGGGCAGGATGATATTAGCAATCAGCCCCAGCATTTT. Translated: CASSQKGQDDISNQPQHF.

The chain recombines TRBV7-3 with TRBJ1-2; 8 bases align to TRBD1. V gave up 3 bases and J gave up 5 bases; unmatched junction bases: 8. This CDR3 is 15 amino acids long. Germline V CDR1 and CDR2: SGHTA, FQGTGA. The CDR3 DNA reads TGTGCCAGCAGCTTCGGGGTGGGACAGGTATATGGCTACACCTTC. Translation: CASSFGVGQVYGYTF.

This chain uses TRBV27 with TRBJ1-6; 7 bases are shared with TRBD1. The CDR3 extends over 18 amino acids. Germline CDR1 reads MNHEY; CDR2 reads SMNVEV (reference sequence). Unmatched junction bases numbered 17, after V lost 1 base and J lost 11 bases. DNA for the CDR3: TGTGCCAGCAGTTTATTTTCCCCGGACAGGCCTCCTAGGCCACCCCTCCACTTT. Its protein is CASSLFSPDRPPRPPLHF.

This clone was detected once. This chain links TRBV2 with TRBJ2-7; no definite D call. V gave up 6 bases and J gave up 1 base, with 10 bases separating them. This CDR3 has 13 residues. The germline gives CDR1 SNHLY, CDR2 FYNNEI. This chain's CDR3 is CASRPRSSYEQYF. In nucleotides, the CDR3 is TGTGCCAGCAGGCCCAGGTCTTCCTACGAGCAGTACTTC.

The gene calls are TRBV25-1 and TRBJ1-3; the match to TRBD1 covers 7 bases. Trimming took 7 bases from V and 4 from J; bases not matched to a gene: 19. The CDR3 length is 18 residues. Germline V gene data show CDR1 as MGHDK and CDR2 as SYGVNS. CDR3 coding DNA: TGTGCCAGCACCCGAGGGGGCGGAGTGGGAGTATCGGGAAACACCATATATTTT. The encoded protein is CASTRGGGVGVSGNTIYF.

The rearrangement uses TRBV19 and TRBJ1-2; no firm D call. The germline V and J ends were trimmed by 2 bases and 4 bases, with 11 bases remaining between them. The CDR3 length is 14 residues. Germline CDR1 is LNHDA and CDR2 is SQIVND (reference sequence). The chain's CDR3 is CASSISTAFYGYTF. The CDR3 DNA follows: TGTGCCAGTAGTATAAGCACAGCCTTCTATGGCTACACCTTC.

The V and J genes are TRBV9 and TRBJ2-3, with 8 bases lining up with TRBD1. V shed 3 bases, J shed 4 bases, and the junction held 10 bases outside the gene matches. This CDR3 has 16 amino acids. Germline V gene sequence: CDR1 SGDLS, CDR2 YYNGEE. In nucleotides, the CDR3 is TGTGCCAGCAGCGGGCCAGGGGGCGTGACGGCAGATACGCAGTATTTT. This gives the protein CASSGPGGVTADTQYF.

This chain connects TRBV28 to TRBJ1-1; 8 nucleotides align to TRBD1. Germline V lookup: CDR1 MDHEN, CDR2 SYDVKM. This CDR3 has 15 amino acids. V lost 7 bases and J lost 3; bases outside the gene matches: 10. CDR3 in DNA: TGTGCCAGCACGCAACAGGGGGGCGCGTACACTGAAGCTTTCTTT. Protein sequence: CASTQQGGAYTEAFF. Looking up the rest from reference TRBV28 and TRBJ1-1 gives the full variable domain: DVKVTQSSRYLVKRTGEKVFLECVQDMDHENMFWYRQDPGLGLRLIYFSYDVKMKEKGDIPEGYSVSREKKERFSLILESASTNQTSMYLCASTQQGGAYTEAFFGQGTRLTVV.

The chain couples TRBV7-5 to TRBJ2-1; the table assigns TRBD2, which was not confirmed against the DNA. TRBV7-5 is an annotated pseudogene. The length of the CDR3 is 17 residues. The DNA for the CDR3 is TGTGTCAGAAGCTTATTGGGGGGACTAGTCAGCTACAATGAGCAGTTCTTC. This sequence encodes CVRSLLGGLVSYNEQFF.

V usage is TRBV11-2 and J usage is TRBJ1-3; a weak D match, TRBD1 (5 bases). This CDR3 region has 14 residues. Trimming took 1 base from V and 4 from J, leaving 8 bases between them. Germline V gene data show CDR1 as SGHAT and CDR2 as FQNNGV. The CDR3 region has the DNA TGTGCCAGCAGCTTAGTAGGGGTAGGAAACACCATATATTTT. The encoded protein is CASSLVGVGNTIYF.

Here the CDR3 reads CASSDLWRGRGGNIQYF. The CDR3 DNA follows: TGTGCCAGCAGTGATCTATGGAGGGGCCGGGGGGGAAACATTCAGTACTTC. This rearrangement joins TRBV2 to TRBJ2-4; 8 bases map to TRBD2. Germline CDR1 SNHLY, CDR2 FYNNEI. The CDR3 loop spans 17 amino acids. V was pared by 3 bases and J by 6 bases, with 13 bases of the junction left unmatched.

The chain employs TRBV6-5 and TRBJ1-1; 7 positions agree with TRBD1. Germline V lookup: CDR1 MNHEY, CDR2 SVGAGI. The CDR3 totals 12 residues. CDR3 DNA: TGTGGATTGCGGACAGGCCACACTGAAGCTTTCTTT. This codes for CGLRTGHTEAFF.

This rearrangement joins TRBV9 to TRBJ1-2, with D tentatively TRBD1 (5 bases). The CDR3 runs to 15 residues. V dropped 4 bases and J dropped 4 bases, with 17 bases sitting between them. Germline-derived CDR1 and CDR2 are SGDLS and YYNGEE. The CDR3 sequence: CASSLRGVGSYGYTF. For the CDR3, the DNA is TGTGCCAGCAGCCTCCGGGGGGTAGGATCCTATGGCTACACCTTC.